This TCR beta chain was recorded in a study of cytomegalovirus exposure and HLA in healthy donors. This clone was observed once. The antigen is undetermined. Germline lookup yields CDR1 MDHEN and CDR2 SYDVKM. The CDR3 is made up of 14 amino acids. The V gene lost 3 bases and the J gene lost 0 bases, with 9 bases spanning the gap. The PCR ran on 60 Vbeta and 13 Jbeta primers. Method: immunoSEQ multiplex PCR; TCRdb's copy keeps in-frame clones and lacks some. This repertoire shows about 200,000 clones, roughly three quarters found once; its top ten account for about 1.7%. Study findings and constraints: A classifier reportedly called cytomegalovirus status with high sensitivity and specificity. TCR beta sequences numbering around 15,000 were associated with HLA alleles at 0.05 false discovery rate in a later analysis.

This TCR was recovered from a man in his forties or fifties in good health and CMV-seronegative. Sequencing input: PBMCs. The V gene is TRBV28, the J gene TRBJ2-7, with a weak D call TRBD1 (6 bases). This chain's CDR3 is CASSLRDNSYEQYF. The CDR3 DNA sequence: TGTGCCAGCAGTTTGAGGGACAACTCCTACGAGCAGTACTTC.